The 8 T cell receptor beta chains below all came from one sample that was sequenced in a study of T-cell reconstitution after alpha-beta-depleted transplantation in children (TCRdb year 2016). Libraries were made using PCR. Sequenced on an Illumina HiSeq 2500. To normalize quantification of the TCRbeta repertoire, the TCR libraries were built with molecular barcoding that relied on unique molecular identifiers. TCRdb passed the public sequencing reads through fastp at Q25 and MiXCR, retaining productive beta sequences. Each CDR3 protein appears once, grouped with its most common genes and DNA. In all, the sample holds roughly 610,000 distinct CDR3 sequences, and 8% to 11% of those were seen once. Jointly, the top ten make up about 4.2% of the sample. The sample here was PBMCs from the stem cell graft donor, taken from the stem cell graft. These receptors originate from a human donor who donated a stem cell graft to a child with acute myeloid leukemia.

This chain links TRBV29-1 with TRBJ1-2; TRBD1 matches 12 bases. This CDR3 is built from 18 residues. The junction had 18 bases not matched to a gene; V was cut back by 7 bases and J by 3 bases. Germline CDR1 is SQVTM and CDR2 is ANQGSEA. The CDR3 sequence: CSARITTGDRGPDYGYTF. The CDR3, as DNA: TGCAGCGCCCGCATAACCACCGGGGACAGGGGGCCAGACTATGGCTACACCTTC.

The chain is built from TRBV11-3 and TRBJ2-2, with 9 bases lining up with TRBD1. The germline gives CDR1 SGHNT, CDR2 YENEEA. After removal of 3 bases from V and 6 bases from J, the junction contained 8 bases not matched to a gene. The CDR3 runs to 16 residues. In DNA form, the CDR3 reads TGTGCCAGCAGCTTTGAAGCGGGACAGGGCTCCGGGGAGCTGTTTTTT. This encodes CASSFEAGQGSGELFF.

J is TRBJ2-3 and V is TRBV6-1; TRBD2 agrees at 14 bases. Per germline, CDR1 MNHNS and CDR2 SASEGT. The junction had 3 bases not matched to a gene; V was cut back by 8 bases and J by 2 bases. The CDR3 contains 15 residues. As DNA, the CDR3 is TGTGCCAGCGGACTAGCGGGAGGATCCACAGATACGCAGTATTTT. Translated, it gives CASGLAGGSTDTQYF.

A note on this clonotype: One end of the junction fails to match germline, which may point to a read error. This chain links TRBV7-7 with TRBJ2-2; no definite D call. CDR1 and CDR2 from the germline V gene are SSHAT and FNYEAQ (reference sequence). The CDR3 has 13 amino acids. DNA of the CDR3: TGTGCTAGCAGGCCAAGTTCGGGCGGGGAGCTGTTTTTT. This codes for CASRPSSGGELFF.

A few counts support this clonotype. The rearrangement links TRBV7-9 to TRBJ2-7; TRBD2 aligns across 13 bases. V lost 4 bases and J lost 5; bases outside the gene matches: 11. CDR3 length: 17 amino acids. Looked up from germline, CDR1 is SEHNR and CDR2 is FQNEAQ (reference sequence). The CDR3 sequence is CASSWTPGLAGVNEQYF. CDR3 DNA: TGTGCCAGCAGCTGGACCCCTGGACTAGCGGGAGTAAACGAGCAGTACTTC.

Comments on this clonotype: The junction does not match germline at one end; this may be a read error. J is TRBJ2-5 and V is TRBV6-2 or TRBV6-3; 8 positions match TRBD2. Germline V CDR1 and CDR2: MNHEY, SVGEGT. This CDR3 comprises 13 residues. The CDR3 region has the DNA TGTGCCAGCGGCGGGGGGCTGAAAGAAACCCAGTACTTC. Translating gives CASGGGLKETQYF.

CDR3: CSAREGSTDTQYF. The CDR3, as DNA: TGCAGTGCTAGAGAGGGAAGCACAGATACGCAGTATTTT. The gene calls are TRBV20-1 and TRBJ2-3; no clear D gene. Germline-derived CDR1 and CDR2 are DFQATT and SNEGSKA (reference sequence). The CDR3 spans 13 residues. V lost 0 bases and J 0 bases, leaving 4 bases between the germline ends.

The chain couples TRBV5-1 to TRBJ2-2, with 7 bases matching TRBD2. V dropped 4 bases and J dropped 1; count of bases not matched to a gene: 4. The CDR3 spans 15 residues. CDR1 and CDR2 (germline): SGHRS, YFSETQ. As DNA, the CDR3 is TGCGCCAGCAGCGGCGGGAGTGTGAACACCGGGGAGCTGTTTTTT. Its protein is CASSGGSVNTGELFF.